This T cell receptor beta chain emerged from a study of early stage breast cancer tumors. On the study more broadly: ER+/PR+/HER2- status applied to about 80% of the 16 invasive breast tumors. Findings and limits, study-wide: Most shared enriched TCRB sequences were commonly generated ones.

Produced via immunoSEQ multiplex PCR; TCRdb's table is partial and in-frame only. The table has roughly 6,500 clones, around three fifths seen once. This clone was detected a few times. Its antigen is as yet unknown. Tissue for this sample was collected 2-4 cm from the breast tumor. The CDR3 consists of 14 residues. V trimming: 6 bases; J trimming: 5 bases; junction bases outside the gene matches: 8. Germline CDR1 and CDR2: MNHEY and SVGAGI. Sequenced material: normal breast tissue next to the tumor. This chain joins TRBV6-5 and TRBJ2-7, with 9 bases matching TRBD1. The TCR originated in a person aged 45-65 years with breast cancer. CDR3 nucleotide sequence: TGTGCCAGCAGCTGGGGACAGGGAGGCCACGAGCAGTACTTC. Protein product: CASSWGQGGHEQYF.